The subject of this entry is one TCR beta chain. Its antigen target is currently unknown. Per-base quality was not reported, and no clone a single base away is much larger than it. Within the sample, other DNA sequences also encode this same CDR3. The data are from a study of Ad26.COV2.S vaccination and SARS-CoV-2 variants (dated by TCRdb to about 2021). A note on the overall study: Donors in the vaccine arm were drawn from COV1001, a phase I-IIa trial of Ad26.COV2.S in healthy adults that was multicentre, randomized, double-blind and placebo-controlled. Ad26.COV2.S was given intramuscularly at 5x10^10 or 1x10^11 viral particles, as a single shot or as two shots 56 days apart. TCRbeta repertoire sequencing served as the tool for gauging how specific and how broad the SARS-CoV-2-reactive T cell receptors were following Ad26.COV2.S vaccination. The TCR-sequenced set comprised approximately 32 samples: about 19 Ad26.COV2.S vaccine recipients, 5 placebo recipients and 8 SARS-CoV-2 convalescent individuals. Trial participants were randomized into five groups of five: low-dose or high-dose Ad26.COV2.S given once or twice, or placebo on both occasions. Throughout the experiments and outcome assessment, investigators stayed blinded to trial group allocation. What the authors observed across the whole study: Higher spike-specific TCR breadth was observed in Ad26.COV2.S recipients than in placebo recipients (P = 0.0014). After vaccination, spike-specific CD8+ and CD4+ T cell responses were reported to show substantial breadth. Comparing responses between vaccine doses or regimens was not something the study was powered to do. The authors noted that total T cell responses may have been underestimated by the TCR breadth and depth analyses. Non-spike TCR breadth was comparable between vaccine and placebo recipients, consistent with the vaccine containing only spike.

TCRbeta CDR3 regions were sequenced with the immunoSEQ Assay. After extraction, genomic DNA underwent amplification by bias-controlled multiplex PCR, followed by high-throughput sequencing. Turning to the authors' computational methods: To quantify the absolute abundance of every unique TCRbeta CDR3 region, sequences were collapsed and filtered. T cell fraction was estimated by normalization of TCRbeta template counts to usable DNA, with usable DNA being measured through amplification of reference genes present in all nucleated cells. Repertoire TCRs were annotated as SARS-CoV-2-specific by exact matching of V gene, CDR3 amino acid sequence and J gene to a known reactive TCR set. The reference SARS-CoV-2 TCR set was derived from MIRA and filtered for enrichment in COVID-19-positive ImmuneCODE repertoires, a step that removed public or cross-reactive TCRs. Using the MIRA antigens, annotated TCRs were further analysed by specific ORF or by position within an ORF. Depth was the summed frequency of annotated unique rearrangements, while breadth was defined as annotated unique rearrangements over total unique productive rearrangements. TCR breadth was compared between groups using two-sided Wilcoxon rank-sum tests. Drawn from immuneACCESS, this table holds only the in-frame rearrangements with V and J called that TCRdb kept. Clones are partly lost; checked studies trace under half to an unresolved V gene and leave the rest unexplained. The V and J calls and clone size were taken over from that table, and D and trimming were inferred from the DNA. This sample gives approximately 420,000 clones in total; 75% to 90% of them show up just once. The ten largest clonotypes hold roughly 3% of the sample.

From a lookup of the germline V gene (reference sequence), CDR1 and CDR2 are MNHEY and SMNVEV. Spanning cysteine to phenylalanine, the CDR3 consists of 14 amino acids. Solely the CDR3 DNA is kept, with 42 bases framed from the first base. Trimming at the junction amounts to 1 base on V and 2 bases on J, and the germline ends lie 8 bases apart. The treatment or condition label, read with the paper, signifies: some 19 received Ad26.COV2.S at low or high dose, single or two shots; 5 received placebo; per-sample allocation not given. For vaccine and placebo recipients, repertoires were sequenced using samples collected on day 63 after the first injection. Cohort 1b enrolled fewer than 30 adults aged 18-55 years at a single site in Boston, USA, between 29 July and 7 August 2020. Ad26.COV2.S consisted of a replication-incompetent adenovirus type 26 vector by which a prefusion-stabilized SARS-CoV-2 spike protein from the original Wuhan strain was expressed.

This sequence originates from a person aged 18 to 59 who received the Ad26.COV2.S COVID-19 vaccine or a placebo. Sequences were derived from peripheral blood, sampled in a trial of Ad26.COV2.S vaccine versus placebo. The chain is assembled from TRBV27 and TRBJ1-1; the best D guess is TRBD1, with 6 bases matching. The CDR3 protein sequence reads: CASSLLGGNTEAFF. The bases are TGTGCCAGCAGTTTATTAGGGGGTAACACTGAAGCTTTCTTT.